This T cell receptor (beta chain) emerged from a study of cytomegalovirus exposure and HLA in healthy donors. Vbeta (60) and Jbeta (13) primers were used in the PCR. Here immunoSEQ multiplex PCR was the method, and the copy in TCRdb shows in-frame clones only, minus some. The top ten hold more than 9% of the sample, which has 100,000 or so clones, 75% seen once. There were likely unrecorded immune exposures, though donors were nominally healthy when sampled. Findings and caveats of the study: The number of N-insertions in an Asian-associated ancestry cluster was reportedly below the roughly 620-donor mean in a later analysis. Later examination showed HLA-associated TCR beta chains had greater clonal expansion than equally common others.

Trimming removed 0 bases from V and 3 bases from J; junction bases left unmatched: 4. Looked up from germline, CDR1 is SGHRS and CDR2 is YFSETQ. The length of the CDR3 is 15 residues. This clone has just a few counts. Its antigen is unidentified. The origin of this receptor is a man in his fifties in good health and CMV-seronegative. The chain joins TRBV5-1 to TRBJ1-1; 8 nucleotides align to TRBD1. The specimen sequenced was PBMCs. The CDR3 reads CASSLDTGGYTEAFF. Written as DNA, the CDR3 is TGCGCCAGCAGCTTGGACACAGGGGGGTACACTGAAGCTTTCTTT.